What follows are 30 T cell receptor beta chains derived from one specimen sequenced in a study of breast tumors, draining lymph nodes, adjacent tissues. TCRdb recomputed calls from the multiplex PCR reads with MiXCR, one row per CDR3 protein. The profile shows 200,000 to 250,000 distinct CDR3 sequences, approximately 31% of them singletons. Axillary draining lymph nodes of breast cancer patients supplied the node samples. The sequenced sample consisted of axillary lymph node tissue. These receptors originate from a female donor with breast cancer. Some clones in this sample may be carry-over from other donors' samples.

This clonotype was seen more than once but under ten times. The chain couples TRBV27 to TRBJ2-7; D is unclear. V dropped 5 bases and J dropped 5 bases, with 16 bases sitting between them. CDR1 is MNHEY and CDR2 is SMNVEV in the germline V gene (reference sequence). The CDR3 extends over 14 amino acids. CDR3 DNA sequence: TGTGCCAGCAGTCCTTATGCCCGGAAGGACGAGCAGTACTTC. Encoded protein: CASSPYARKDEQYF.

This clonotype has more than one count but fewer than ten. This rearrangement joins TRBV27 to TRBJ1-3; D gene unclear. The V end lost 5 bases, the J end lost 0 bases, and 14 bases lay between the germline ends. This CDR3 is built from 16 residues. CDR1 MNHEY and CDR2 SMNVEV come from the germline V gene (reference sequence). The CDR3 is CASSPSGSLSGNTIYF. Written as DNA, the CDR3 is TGTGCCAGCAGTCCCAGTGGGTCCCTCTCTGGAAACACCATATATTTT.

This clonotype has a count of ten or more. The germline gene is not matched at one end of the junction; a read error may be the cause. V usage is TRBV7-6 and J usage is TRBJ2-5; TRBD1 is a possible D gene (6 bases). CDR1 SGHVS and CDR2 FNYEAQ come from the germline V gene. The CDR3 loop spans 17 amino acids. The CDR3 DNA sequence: TGTGCCAGCAGCTTAGGAGAACCCGGACAGTACCAAGAGCCCCAGTACTTC. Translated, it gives CASSLGEPGQYQEPQYF.

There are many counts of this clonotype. The CDR3 nucleotides are TGTGCCAGCAATTTCGGGAGGGGCAATGGCTACACCTTC. Translation gives CASNFGRGNGYTF. The chain links TRBV12-3 or TRBV12-4 to TRBJ1-2, with D possibly TRBD1 on 5 matching bases. V lost 7 bases, J lost 6 bases, and 15 bases lay in between. The CDR3 spans 13 residues.

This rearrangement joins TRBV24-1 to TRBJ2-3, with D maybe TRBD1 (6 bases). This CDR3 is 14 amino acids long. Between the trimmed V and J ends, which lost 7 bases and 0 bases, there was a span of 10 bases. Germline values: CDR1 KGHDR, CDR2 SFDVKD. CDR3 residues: CATRDRLSTDTQYF. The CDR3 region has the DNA TGTGCCACCAGGGACAGACTTAGCACAGATACGCAGTATTTT.

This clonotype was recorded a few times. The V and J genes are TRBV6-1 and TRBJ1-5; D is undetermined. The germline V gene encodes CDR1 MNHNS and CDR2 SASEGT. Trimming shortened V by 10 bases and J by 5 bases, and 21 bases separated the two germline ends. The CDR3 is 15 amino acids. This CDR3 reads CATTPIGRTYQPQHF. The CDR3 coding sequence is TGTGCCACTACCCCGATCGGCAGGACTTATCAGCCCCAGCATTTT.

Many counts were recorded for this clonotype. The CDR3 DNA reads TGCAGTGCCCCCGGGAGGCACCGGTACGAGCAGTACTTC. It encodes CSAPGRHRYEQYF. V is TRBV20-1 and J is TRBJ2-7, with TRBD2 matching over 7 bases. The CDR3 has 13 amino acids. Germline V gives CDR1 DFQATT, CDR2 SNEGSKA (reference sequence). After removal of 6 bases from V and 4 bases from J, the junction contained 9 bases not matched to a gene.

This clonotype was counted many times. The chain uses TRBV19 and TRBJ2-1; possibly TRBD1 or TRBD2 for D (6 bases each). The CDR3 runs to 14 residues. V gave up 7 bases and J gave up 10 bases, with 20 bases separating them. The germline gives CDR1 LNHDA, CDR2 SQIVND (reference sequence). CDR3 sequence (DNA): TGTGCCAGTAACCATTTGGGGGGCTCAGGGGAGCAGTTCTTC. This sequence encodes CASNHLGGSGEQFF.

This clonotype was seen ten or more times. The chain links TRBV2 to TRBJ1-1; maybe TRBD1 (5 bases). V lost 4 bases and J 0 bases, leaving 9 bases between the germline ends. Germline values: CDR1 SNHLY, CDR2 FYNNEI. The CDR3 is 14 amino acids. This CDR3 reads CASSGQGLNTEAFF. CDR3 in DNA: TGTGCCAGCAGTGGTCAGGGATTGAACACTGAAGCTTTCTTT. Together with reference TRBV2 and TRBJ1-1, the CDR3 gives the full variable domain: EPEVTQTPSHQVTQMGQEVILRCVPISNHLYFYWYRQILGQKVEFLVSFYNNEISEKSEIFDDQFSVERPDGSNFTLKIRSTKLEDSAMYFCASSGQGLNTEAFFGQGTRLTVV.

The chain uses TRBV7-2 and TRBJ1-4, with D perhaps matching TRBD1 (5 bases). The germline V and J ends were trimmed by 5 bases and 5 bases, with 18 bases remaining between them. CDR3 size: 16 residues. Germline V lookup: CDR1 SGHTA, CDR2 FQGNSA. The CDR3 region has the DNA TGTGCCAGCAGCCCCGGGACTAGCCATAGCAATGAAAAACTGTTTTTT. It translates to CASSPGTSHSNEKLFF.

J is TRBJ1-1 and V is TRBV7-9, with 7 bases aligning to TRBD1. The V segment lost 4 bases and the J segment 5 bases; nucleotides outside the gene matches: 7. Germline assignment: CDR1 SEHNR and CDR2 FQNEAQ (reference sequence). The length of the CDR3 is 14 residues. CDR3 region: CASSSTGDITEAFF. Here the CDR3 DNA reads TGTGCCAGCAGCTCTACAGGGGATATAACTGAAGCTTTCTTT.

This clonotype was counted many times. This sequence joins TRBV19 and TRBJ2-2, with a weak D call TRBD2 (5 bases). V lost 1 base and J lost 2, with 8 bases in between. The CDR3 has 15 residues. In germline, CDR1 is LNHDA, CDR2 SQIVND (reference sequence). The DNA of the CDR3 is TGTGCCAGTAGTATAGCGGGGAGTAACACCGGGGAGCTGTTTTTT. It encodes CASSIAGSNTGELFF.

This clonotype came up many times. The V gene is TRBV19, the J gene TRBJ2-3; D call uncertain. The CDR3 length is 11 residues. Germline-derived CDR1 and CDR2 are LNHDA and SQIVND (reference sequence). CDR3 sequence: CCGPGRDTQYF. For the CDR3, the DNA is TGTTGTGGGCCTGGTCGAGATACGCAGTATTTT.

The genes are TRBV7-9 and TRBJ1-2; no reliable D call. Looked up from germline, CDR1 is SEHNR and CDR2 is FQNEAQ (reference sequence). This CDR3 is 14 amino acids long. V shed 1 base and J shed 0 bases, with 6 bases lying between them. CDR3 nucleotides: TGTGCCAGCAGCTTAGGGACTACTAACTATGGCTACACCTTC. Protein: CASSLGTTNYGYTF.

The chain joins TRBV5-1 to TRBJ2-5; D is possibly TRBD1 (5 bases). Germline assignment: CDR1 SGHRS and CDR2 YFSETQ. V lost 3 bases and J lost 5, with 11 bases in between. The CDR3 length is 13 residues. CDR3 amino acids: CASSSPGHETQYF. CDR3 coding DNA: TGCGCCAGCAGCTCCCCAGGGCACGAGACCCAGTACTTC.

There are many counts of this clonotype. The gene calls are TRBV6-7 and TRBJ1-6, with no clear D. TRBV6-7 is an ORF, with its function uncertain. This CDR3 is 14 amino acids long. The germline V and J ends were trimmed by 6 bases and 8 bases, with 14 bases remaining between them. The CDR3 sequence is CASSPTVQHSPLHF. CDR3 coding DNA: TGTGCCAGCAGCCCCACAGTCCAACATTCACCCCTCCACTTT.

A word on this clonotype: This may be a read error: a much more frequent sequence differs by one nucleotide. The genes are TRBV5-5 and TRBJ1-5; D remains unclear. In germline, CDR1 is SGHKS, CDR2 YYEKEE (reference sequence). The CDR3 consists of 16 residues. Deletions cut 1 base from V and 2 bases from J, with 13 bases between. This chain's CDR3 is CASSLSRASGNQPQHF. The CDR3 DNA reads TGTGCCAGCAGCTTGTCCCGGGCTTCCGGCAATCAGCCCCAGCATTTT.

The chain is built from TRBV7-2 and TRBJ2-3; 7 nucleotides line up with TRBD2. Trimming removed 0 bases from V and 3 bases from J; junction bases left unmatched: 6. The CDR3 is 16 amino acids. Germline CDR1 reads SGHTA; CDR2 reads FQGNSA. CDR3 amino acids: CASSLAGTNGTDTQYF. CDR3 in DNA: TGTGCCAGCAGCTTAGCCGGGACTAACGGGACAGATACGCAGTATTTT.

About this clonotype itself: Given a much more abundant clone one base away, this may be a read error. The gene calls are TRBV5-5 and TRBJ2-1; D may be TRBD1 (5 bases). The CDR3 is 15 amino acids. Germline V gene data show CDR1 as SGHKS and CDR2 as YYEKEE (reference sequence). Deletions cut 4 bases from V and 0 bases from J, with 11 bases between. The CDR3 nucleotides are TGTGCCAGCAGCCCGACAGCTACCTCCTACAATGAGCAGTTCTTC. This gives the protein CASSPTATSYNEQFF.

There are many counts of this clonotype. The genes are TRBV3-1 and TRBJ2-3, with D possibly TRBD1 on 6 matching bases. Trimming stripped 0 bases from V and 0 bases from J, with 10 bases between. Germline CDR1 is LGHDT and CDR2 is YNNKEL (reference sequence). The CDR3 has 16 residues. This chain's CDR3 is CASSQDWGPSTDTQYF. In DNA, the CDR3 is TGTGCCAGCAGCCAAGATTGGGGGCCTAGCACAGATACGCAGTATTTT.

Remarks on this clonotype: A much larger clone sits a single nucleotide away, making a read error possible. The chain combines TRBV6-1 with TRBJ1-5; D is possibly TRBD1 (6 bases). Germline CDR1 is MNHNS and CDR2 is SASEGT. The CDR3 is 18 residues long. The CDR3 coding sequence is TGTGCCGGCAGTGAAAGGGGGGTCGACAGCAGAAGCAATCAGCCCCAGCATTTT. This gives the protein CAGSERGVDSRSNQPQHF.

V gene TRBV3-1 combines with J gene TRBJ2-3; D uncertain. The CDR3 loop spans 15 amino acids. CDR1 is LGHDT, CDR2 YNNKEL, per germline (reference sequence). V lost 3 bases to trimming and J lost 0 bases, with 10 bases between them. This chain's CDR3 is CASSHPGGSTDTQYF. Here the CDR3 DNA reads TGTGCCAGCAGCCATCCGGGCGGAAGCACAGATACGCAGTATTTT.

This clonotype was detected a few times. DNA for the CDR3: TGTGCCAGCAGCGTGGACAGGGGGCGTGAAGCTTTCTTT. The encoded protein is CASSVDRGREAFF. This chain links TRBV7-2 with TRBJ1-1; TRBD1 agrees at 11 bases. Germline V lookup: CDR1 SGHTA, CDR2 FQGNSA. CDR3 size: 13 residues. With V trimmed by 5 bases and J by 7 bases, 3 bases remained unmatched.

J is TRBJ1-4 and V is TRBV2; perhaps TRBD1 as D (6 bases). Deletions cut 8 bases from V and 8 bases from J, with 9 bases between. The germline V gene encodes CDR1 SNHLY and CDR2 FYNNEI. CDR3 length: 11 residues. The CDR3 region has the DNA TGTGCCAGCGAAGACAGGGAAAAACTGTTTTTT. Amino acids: CASEDREKLFF.

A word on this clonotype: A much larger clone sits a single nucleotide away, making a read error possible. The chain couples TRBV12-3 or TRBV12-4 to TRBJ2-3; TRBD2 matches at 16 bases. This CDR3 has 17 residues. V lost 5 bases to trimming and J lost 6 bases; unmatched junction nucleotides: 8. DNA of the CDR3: TGTGCCAGCAGTCACGGGACTAGCGGGAGGGCTTGGGATACGCAGTATTTT. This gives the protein CASSHGTSGRAWDTQYF.

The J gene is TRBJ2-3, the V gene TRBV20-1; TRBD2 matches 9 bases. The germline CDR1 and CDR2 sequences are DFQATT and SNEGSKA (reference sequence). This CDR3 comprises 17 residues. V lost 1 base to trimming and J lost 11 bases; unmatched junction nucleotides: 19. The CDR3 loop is CSARAPGLARSYNEQYF. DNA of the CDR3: TGCAGTGCTAGAGCCCCGGGACTAGCTAGGTCCTACAATGAGCAGTATTTT.

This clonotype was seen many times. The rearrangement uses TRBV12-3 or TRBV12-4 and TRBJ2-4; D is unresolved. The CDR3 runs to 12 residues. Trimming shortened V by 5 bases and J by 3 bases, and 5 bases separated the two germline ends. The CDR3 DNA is TGTGCCAGCAGTCCAGACAAAAACATTCAGTACTTC. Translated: CASSPDKNIQYF.

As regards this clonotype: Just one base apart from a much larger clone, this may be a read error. The CDR3 DNA is TGTGCCAGCAACCACGGGCGAGTAATATACAATGAGCAGTTCTTC. This encodes CASNHGRVIYNEQFF. V usage is TRBV6-6 and J usage is TRBJ2-1; D gene uncertain. Trimming shortened V by 7 bases and J by 4 bases, and 17 bases separated the two germline ends. The CDR3 runs to 15 residues. Per germline, CDR1 MNHNY and CDR2 SVGAGI (reference sequence).

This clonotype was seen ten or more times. The CDR3: CASSPTPSGRGETQYF. CDR3 DNA: TGTGCCAGCAGTCCTACCCCAAGCGGGAGAGGAGAGACCCAGTACTTC. The rearrangement joins TRBV6-6 to TRBJ2-5; 8 positions agree with TRBD2. CDR1 is MNHNY, CDR2 SVGAGI, per germline (reference sequence). This CDR3 is built from 16 residues. V trimming: 5 bases; J trimming: 4 bases; junction bases outside the gene matches: 12.

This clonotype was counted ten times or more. CDR3: CASSTIPGQGVNTEAFF. CDR3 DNA sequence: TGTGCCAGCAGTACCATTCCGGGTCAGGGAGTGAACACTGAAGCTTTCTTT. J is TRBJ1-1 and V is TRBV7-8; a possible D gene is TRBD1 (5 bases). The CDR3 has 17 amino acids. Trimming left V 6 bases short and J 0 bases short, with 20 bases between. Germline CDR1 and CDR2: SGHVS and FQNEAQ.